This is a list of T cell receptor beta chains from one sample in a study of cytomegalovirus exposure and HLA in healthy donors. Sequencing was performed with immunoSEQ multiplex PCR; in TCRdb, only in-frame clones are kept and a portion is missing. The table includes over 150,000 clones, roughly 84% detected once. The source material was PBMCs. All receptors derive from a young woman in good health and CMV-seropositive. Each CDR3 is given with its conserved first and last residue. A D gene is named only where the DNA matches it firmly. Part of the rows lack a size; the others show once, few, many or a class for expanded clones.

13,TRBJ1-1,TRBV6-5,NA,NA,CASSAQGNTEAFF,TGTGCCAGCAGCGCACAGGGGAACACTGAAGCTTTCTTT
16,TRBJ2-3,TRBV7-2,TRBD2,once,CASSKGLAGGLNTQYF,TGTGCCAGCAGCAAAGGACTAGCGGGGGGGCTAAATACGCAGTATTTT
13,TRBJ1-1,TRBV9,NA,NA,CASSPQENTEAFF,TGTGCCAGCAGCCCTCAGGAGAACACTGAAGCTTTCTTT
15,TRBJ1-5,TRBV7-2,NA,NA,CASTNDRGFNQPQHF,TGTGCCAGCACGAATGATCGGGGATTCAATCAGCCCCAGCATTTT
14,TRBJ2-2,TRBV19,NA,NA,CASSAGTITGELFF,TGTGCCAGTAGTGCCGGGACAATCACCGGGGAGCTGTTTTTT
16,TRBJ2-3,TRBV5-4,TRBD2,NA,CASSLRRGDGTDTQYF,TGTGCCAGCAGCTTACGGCGGGGGGACGGCACAGATACGCAGTATTTT
20,TRBJ2-4,TRBV13,TRBD2,NA,CASSLLREGLSAIAKNIQYF,TGTGCCAGCAGCTTACTGAGGGAGGGGCTAAGCGCGATCGCCAAAAACATTCAGTACTTC
17,TRBJ2-7,TRBV6-4,NA,NA,CASSAKRGVRGRYEQYF,TGTGCCAGCAGTGCTAAACGGGGGGTCAGGGGAAGATACGAGCAGTACTTC
13,TRBJ2-1,TRBV9,TRBD2,NA,CASSGLAGVGLFF,TGTGCCAGCAGCGGACTAGCGGGGGTAGGTCTGTTCTTC
15,TRBJ2-1,TRBV6-5,TRBD2,NA,CASRLSGGAGNEQFF,TGTGCCAGCAGGCTTAGCGGGGGGGCCGGGAATGAGCAGTTCTTC
15,TRBJ1-4,TRBV7-8,NA,few,CASSLRQLSNEKLFF,TGTGCCAGCAGCTTACGACAGCTTAGTAATGAAAAACTGTTTTTT
15,TRBJ1-3,TRBV25-1,TRBD1,once,CASSEWLQGRNTIYF,TGTGCCAGCAGTGAATGGTTACAGGGGAGAAACACCATATATTTT
15,TRBJ2-3,TRBV18,NA,NA,CASSPGGTSTDTQYF,TGTGCCAGCTCCCCCGGAGGTACTAGCACAGATACGCAGTATTTT
15,TRBJ1-3,TRBV6-1,NA,few,CASSEVAGSGHTIYF,TGTGCCAGCAGTGAAGTGGCAGGGTCTGGGCACACCATATATTTT
12,TRBJ1-1,TRBV5-4,NA,few,CATQDLNTEAFF,TGTGCCACCCAGGACTTGAACACTGAAGCTTTCTTT